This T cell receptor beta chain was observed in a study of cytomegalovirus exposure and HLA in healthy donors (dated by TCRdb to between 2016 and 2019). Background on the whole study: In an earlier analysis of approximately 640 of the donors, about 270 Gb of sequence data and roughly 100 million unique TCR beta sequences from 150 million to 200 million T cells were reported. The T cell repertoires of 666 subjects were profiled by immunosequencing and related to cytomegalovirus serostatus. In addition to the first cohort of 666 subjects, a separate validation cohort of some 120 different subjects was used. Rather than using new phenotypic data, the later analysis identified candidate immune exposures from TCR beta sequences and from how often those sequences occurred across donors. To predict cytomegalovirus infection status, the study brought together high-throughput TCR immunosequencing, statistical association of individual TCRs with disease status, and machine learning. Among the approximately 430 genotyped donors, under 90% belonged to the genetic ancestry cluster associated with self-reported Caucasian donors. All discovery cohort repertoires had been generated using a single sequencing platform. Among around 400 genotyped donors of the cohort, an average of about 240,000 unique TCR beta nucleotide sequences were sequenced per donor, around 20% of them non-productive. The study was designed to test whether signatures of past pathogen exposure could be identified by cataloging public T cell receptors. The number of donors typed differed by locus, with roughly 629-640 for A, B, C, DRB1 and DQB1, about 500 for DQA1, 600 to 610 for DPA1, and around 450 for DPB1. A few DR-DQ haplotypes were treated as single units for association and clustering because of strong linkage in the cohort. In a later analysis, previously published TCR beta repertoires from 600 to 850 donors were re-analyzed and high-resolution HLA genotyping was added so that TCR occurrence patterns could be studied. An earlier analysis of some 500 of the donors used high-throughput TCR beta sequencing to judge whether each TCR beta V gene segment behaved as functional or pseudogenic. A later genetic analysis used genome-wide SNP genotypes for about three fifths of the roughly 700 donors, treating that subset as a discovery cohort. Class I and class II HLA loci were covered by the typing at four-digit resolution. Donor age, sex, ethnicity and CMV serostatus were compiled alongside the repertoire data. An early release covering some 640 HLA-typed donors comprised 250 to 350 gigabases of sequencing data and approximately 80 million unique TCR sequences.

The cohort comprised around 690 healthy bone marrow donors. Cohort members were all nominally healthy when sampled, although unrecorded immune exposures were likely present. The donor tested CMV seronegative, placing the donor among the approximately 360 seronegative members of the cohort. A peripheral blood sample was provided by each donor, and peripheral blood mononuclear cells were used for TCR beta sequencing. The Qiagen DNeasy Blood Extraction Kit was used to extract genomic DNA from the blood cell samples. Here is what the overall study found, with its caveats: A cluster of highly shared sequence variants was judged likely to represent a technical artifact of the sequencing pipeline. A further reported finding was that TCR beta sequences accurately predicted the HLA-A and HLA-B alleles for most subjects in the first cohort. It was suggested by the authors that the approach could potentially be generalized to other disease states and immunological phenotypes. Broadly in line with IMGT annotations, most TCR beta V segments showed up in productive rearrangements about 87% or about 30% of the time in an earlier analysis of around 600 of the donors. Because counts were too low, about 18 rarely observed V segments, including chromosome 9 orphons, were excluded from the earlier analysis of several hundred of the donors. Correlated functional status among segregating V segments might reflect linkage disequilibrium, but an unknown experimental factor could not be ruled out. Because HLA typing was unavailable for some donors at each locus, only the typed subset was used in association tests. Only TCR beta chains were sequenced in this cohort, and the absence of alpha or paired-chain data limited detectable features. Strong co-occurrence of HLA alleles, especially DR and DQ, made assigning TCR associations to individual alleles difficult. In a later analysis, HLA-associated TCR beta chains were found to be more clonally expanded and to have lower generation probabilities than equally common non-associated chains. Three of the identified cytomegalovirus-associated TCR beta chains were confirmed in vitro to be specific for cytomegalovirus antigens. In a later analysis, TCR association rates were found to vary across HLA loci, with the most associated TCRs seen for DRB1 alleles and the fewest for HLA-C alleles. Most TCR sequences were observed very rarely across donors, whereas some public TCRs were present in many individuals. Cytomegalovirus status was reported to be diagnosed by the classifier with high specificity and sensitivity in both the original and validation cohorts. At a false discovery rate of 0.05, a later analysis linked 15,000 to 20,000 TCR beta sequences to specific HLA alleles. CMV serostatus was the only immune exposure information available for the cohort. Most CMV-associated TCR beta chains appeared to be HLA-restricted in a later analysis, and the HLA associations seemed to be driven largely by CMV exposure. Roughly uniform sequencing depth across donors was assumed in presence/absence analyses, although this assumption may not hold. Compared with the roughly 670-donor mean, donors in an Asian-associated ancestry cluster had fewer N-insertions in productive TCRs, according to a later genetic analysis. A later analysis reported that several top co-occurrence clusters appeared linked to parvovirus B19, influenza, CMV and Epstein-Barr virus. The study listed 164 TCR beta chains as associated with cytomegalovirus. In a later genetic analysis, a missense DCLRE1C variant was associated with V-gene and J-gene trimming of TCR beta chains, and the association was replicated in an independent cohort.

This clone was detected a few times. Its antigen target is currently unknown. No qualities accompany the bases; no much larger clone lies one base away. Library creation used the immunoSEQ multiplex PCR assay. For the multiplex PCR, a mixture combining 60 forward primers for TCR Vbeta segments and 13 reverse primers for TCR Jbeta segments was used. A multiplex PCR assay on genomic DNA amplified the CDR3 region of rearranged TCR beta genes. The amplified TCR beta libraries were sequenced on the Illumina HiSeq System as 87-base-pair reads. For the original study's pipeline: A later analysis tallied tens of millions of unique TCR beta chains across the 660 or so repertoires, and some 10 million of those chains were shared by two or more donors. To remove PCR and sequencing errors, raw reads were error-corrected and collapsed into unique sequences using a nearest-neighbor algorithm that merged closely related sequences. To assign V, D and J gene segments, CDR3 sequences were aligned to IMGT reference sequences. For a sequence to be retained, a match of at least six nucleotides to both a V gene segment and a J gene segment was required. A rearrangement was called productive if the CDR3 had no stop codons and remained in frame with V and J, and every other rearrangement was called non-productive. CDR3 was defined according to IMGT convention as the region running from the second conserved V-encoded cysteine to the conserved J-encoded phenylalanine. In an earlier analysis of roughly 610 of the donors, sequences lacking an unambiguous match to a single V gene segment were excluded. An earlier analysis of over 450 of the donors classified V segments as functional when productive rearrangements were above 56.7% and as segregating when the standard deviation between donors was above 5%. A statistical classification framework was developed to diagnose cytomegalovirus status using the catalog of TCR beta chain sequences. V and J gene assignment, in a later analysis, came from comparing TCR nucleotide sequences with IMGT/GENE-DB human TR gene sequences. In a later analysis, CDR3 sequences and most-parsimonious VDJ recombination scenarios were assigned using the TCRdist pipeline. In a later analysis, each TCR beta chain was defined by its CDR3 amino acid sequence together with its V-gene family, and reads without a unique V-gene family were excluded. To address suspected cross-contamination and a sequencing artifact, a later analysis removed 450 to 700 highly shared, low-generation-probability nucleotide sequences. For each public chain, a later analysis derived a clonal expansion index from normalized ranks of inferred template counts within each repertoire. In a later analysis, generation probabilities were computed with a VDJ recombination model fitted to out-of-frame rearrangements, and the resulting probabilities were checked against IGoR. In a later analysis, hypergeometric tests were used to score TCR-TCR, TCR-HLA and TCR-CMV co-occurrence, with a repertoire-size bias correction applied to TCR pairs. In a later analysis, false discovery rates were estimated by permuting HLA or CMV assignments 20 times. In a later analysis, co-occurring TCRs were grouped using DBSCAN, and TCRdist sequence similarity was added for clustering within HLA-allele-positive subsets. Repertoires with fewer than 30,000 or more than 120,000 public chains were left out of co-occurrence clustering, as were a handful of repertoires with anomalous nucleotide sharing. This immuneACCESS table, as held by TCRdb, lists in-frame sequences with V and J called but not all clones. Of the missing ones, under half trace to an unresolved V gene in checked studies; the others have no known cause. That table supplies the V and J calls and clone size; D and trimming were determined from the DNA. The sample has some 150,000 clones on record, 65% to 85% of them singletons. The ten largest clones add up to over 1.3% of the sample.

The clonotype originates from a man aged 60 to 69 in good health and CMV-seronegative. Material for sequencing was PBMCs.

CDR3 sequence: CASSLGGGDEKLFF. Here is the DNA: TGTGCCAGCAGCTTAGGAGGGGGAGATGAAAAACTGTTTTTT. The chain is made from TRBV7-9 and TRBJ1-4; the D gene is perhaps TRBD1, on 6 matching bases. From the cysteine through the phenylalanine, the CDR3 covers 14 amino acids. Here the CDR3 DNA is all that survives: 42 bases in frame from base 1. The junction carries 9 bases between V and J, which are trimmed by 1 base and 6 bases respectively. From the germline V gene (reference sequence), CDR1 is SEHNR and CDR2 is FQNEAQ.